These 17 T cell receptor beta chains came from one sample sequenced in a study of T cells in Graves' hyperthyroidism and ophthalmopathy. The CDR3 regions of TCR beta were amplified from RNA transcripts. Using the HTBI primer set, a first-round RT-PCR was run on the TCR CDR3. MiXCR was run by TCRdb on the multiplex PCR reads, yielding one entry per CDR3 protein. This sample has some 550,000 distinct CDR3 sequences; roughly 15% occur once, and the top ten carry less than 3.5%. Sequencing was carried out using blood. These receptors originate from a woman in her forties with Graves' ophthalmopathy.

CDR3 loop: CASSFDGGAAGELFF. In DNA, the CDR3 is TGTGCCAGCAGCTTTGACGGGGGGGCGGCCGGGGAGCTGTTTTTT. This chain connects TRBV7-9 to TRBJ2-2, with TRBD2 matching 8 bases. CDR1 and CDR2 from the germline V gene are SEHNR and FQNEAQ (reference sequence). The CDR3 spans 15 residues. Germline trimming cut 3 bases from V and 6 bases from J; bases unmatched to any gene: 6.

This clonotype showed up many times. The V call is TRBV20-1, the J call TRBJ2-7; TRBD2 matches at 10 bases. The CDR3 length is 14 residues. Germline CDR1 DFQATT, CDR2 SNEGSKA (reference sequence). With 5 bases clipped from V and 6 bases from J, the junction kept 10 bases outside the gene matches. CDR3 amino acids: CSAWSGSGGIEQYF. CDR3 nucleotide sequence: TGCAGTGCTTGGAGTGGTAGCGGGGGGATCGAGCAGTACTTC.

This clonotype was seen a handful of times. This rearrangement joins TRBV11-1 to TRBJ2-3; no clear D gene. The V end lost 8 bases, the J end lost 6 bases, and 9 bases lay between the germline ends. Germline CDR1 reads SGHAT; CDR2 reads FQDESV (reference sequence). This CDR3 spans 11 amino acids. The CDR3 sequence is CASHYGDTQYF. In DNA form, the CDR3 reads TGTGCCAGCCATTACGGGGATACGCAGTATTTT.

The chain employs TRBV24-1 and TRBJ2-3; tentatively, D is TRBD2 (6 bases). Germline lookup yields CDR1 KGHDR and CDR2 SFDVKD. V lost 6 bases to trimming and J lost 2 bases, with 17 bases between them. The CDR3 has 16 amino acids. The CDR3 DNA reads TGTGCCACCAGTACCGGGCGGGATTCCCTCACAGATACGCAGTATTTT. The encoded protein is CATSTGRDSLTDTQYF.

The V and J genes are TRBV30 and TRBJ2-1; either TRBD1 or TRBD2 may fit D (6 bases each). Germline CDR1 GTSNPN, CDR2 SVGIG (reference sequence). V gave up 5 bases and J gave up 1 base, with 9 bases separating them. CDR3 size: 13 residues. The DNA of the CDR3 is TGTGCCTGGGGGGGGCAATCCTACAATGAGCAGTTCTTC. Translated: CAWGGQSYNEQFF.

This clonotype was detected many times. The chain employs TRBV20-1 and TRBJ2-5; 7 bases match TRBD1. The germline CDR1 and CDR2 sequences are DFQATT and SNEGSKA (reference sequence). V shed 0 bases and J 5 bases; nucleotides not matched to a gene: 9. This CDR3 spans 15 amino acids. Here the CDR3 DNA reads TGCAGTGCTAGAGATACCCGACAGGGCCTTGAGACCCAGTACTTC. Protein: CSARDTRQGLETQYF.

This clonotype was counted at least ten times. This chain joins TRBV20-1 and TRBJ2-1; D is possibly TRBD2 (6 bases). CDR3 length: 13 amino acids. The germline gives CDR1 DFQATT, CDR2 SNEGSKA (reference sequence). With 4 bases removed from V and 9 bases from J, the gap between germline ends came to 16 bases. Written as DNA, the CDR3 is TGCAGTGCTAAGTCGGAGAAGGAGGGTGAGCAGTTCTTC. Its protein product is CSAKSEKEGEQFF.

V gene TRBV4-1 combines with J gene TRBJ2-4; D is possibly TRBD2 (6 bases). The CDR3 extends over 12 amino acids. Per germline, CDR1 MGHRA and CDR2 YSYEKL. V lost 1 base and J lost 12, with 10 bases in between. CDR3 region: CASSQAGSGQYF. CDR3 sequence (DNA): TGCGCCAGCAGCCAAGCCGGGAGTGGTCAGTACTTC.

The chain carries TRBV18 and TRBJ2-2; TRBD1 matches 7 bases. This CDR3 has 17 residues. CDR1 and CDR2 (germline): KGHSH, LQKENI. Trimming at V came to 3 bases and at J to 0 bases, leaving 7 bases not matched to a gene. This CDR3 is CASSPLQGPPNTGELFF. The CDR3 DNA sequence: TGTGCCAGCTCACCTTTACAGGGGCCCCCGAACACCGGGGAGCTGTTTTTT.

This clonotype was seen repeatedly, ten times or more. The chain combines TRBV2 with TRBJ2-1; D not resolved. Germline assignment: CDR1 SNHLY and CDR2 FYNNEI. CDR3 length: 13 amino acids. The ends were cut back, 0 bases at V and 11 bases at J, with 11 bases in the middle. Here the CDR3 DNA reads TGTGCCAGCAGTGAAGCGCCGTCCAGGCAGCAGTTCTTC. As protein: CASSEAPSRQQFF.

The genes are TRBV19 and TRBJ2-2, with D unresolved. The CDR3 contains 12 residues. The V end was cut by 1 base, the J end by 6 bases, with 3 bases between. CDR1 LNHDA and CDR2 SQIVND come from the germline V gene (reference sequence). CDR3 loop: CASSIAAGELFF. The CDR3 coding sequence is TGTGCCAGTAGTATAGCGGCCGGGGAGCTGTTTTTT.

This clonotype was detected many times. This sequence joins TRBV4-1 and TRBJ1-3, with a weak D call TRBD1 (5 bases). The V end lost 5 bases, the J end lost 8 bases, and 28 bases lay between the germline ends. The germline V gene has CDR1 MGHRA and CDR2 YSYEKL. The length of the CDR3 is 18 residues. In DNA, the CDR3 is TGCGCCAGCAGCTCCCGGCGAGACTTGGGGGAGCGGAGGGACACCATATATTTT. This gives the protein CASSSRRDLGERRDTIYF.

V usage is TRBV28 and J usage is TRBJ2-7; D possibly corresponds to TRBD1 (6 bases). The germline V gene encodes CDR1 MDHEN and CDR2 SYDVKM. The CDR3 is 13 amino acids. Trimming left V 6 bases short and J 5 bases short, with 14 bases between. CDR3 in amino acids: CASRSAGAHEQYF. The CDR3 DNA reads as TGTGCCAGCAGAAGCGCAGGGGCACACGAGCAGTACTTC.

This clonotype was seen repeatedly, ten times or more. The chain has TRBV19 and TRBJ1-1; perhaps TRBD1 as D (5 bases). This CDR3 has 17 residues. Germline V gives CDR1 LNHDA, CDR2 SQIVND (reference sequence). Trimming stripped 5 bases from V and 4 bases from J, with 23 bases between. CDR3 protein: CASSRHPGDSVFTEAFF. CDR3 bases: TGTGCCAGTAGTCGTCACCCCGGCGACAGCGTATTCACTGAAGCTTTCTTT.

V usage is TRBV4-1 and J usage is TRBJ1-2, with a tentative D call TRBD1 (5 bases). The CDR3 spans 15 residues. CDR1 is MGHRA and CDR2 is YSYEKL in the germline V gene. V gave up 1 base and J gave up 6 bases, with 15 bases separating them. CDR3 protein: CASSQGPGGGNGYTF. CDR3 nucleotides: TGCGCCAGCAGCCAAGGCCCGGGGGGTGGGAATGGCTACACCTTC.

This clonotype was counted many times. DNA for the CDR3: TGTGCCAGCAGTGACGACAGGGGGCCGGATCAGCCCCAGCATTTT. Amino acids: CASSDDRGPDQPQHF. The chain is built from TRBV2 and TRBJ1-5, with 10 bases lining up with TRBD1. J lost 5 bases, V lost 3 bases, and 4 bases had no gene match. The germline V gene has CDR1 SNHLY and CDR2 FYNNEI. CDR3 length equals 15 residues.

V usage is TRBV20-1 and J usage is TRBJ2-2; no reliable D call. There are 13 residues in the CDR3. Trimming removed 3 bases from V and 4 bases from J, with 9 bases in between. Germline V CDR1 and CDR2: DFQATT, SNEGSKA (reference sequence). The DNA of the CDR3 is TGCAGTGCTAGTTATGGATTCACCGGGGAGCTGTTTTTT. Its protein product is CSASYGFTGELFF.